This T cell receptor (beta chain) emerged from a study of blood T cell repertoires in COVID-19. On the study more broadly: COVID-19 samples collected from the United States, Italy and Spain covered acute and convalescent phases. The analysed material was cDNA or gDNA that came from T cells, B-cell-depleted T cells, or PBMCs.

As for this clone: Within the sample, other DNA sequences also encode this same CDR3.

The CDR3 contains 13 residues. Germline CDR1 SGHNT, CDR2 YYREEE (reference sequence). Trimming pared 0 bases from V and 6 bases from J, leaving 9 bases between. Authors' processing steps: Amplifying reference gene primers gave estimates of nucleated cell counts. The table came from immunoSEQ multiplex PCR; TCRdb's copy has only in-frame clones and leaves some out. V and J calls and clone size are those listed in that table; D and trimming were worked out from the DNA. The data contain 150,000 to 180,000 clones, 75% to 95% of them singletons. This TCR derives from a man aged 50-60 years with acute or convalescent COVID-19. Sequences were obtained from peripheral blood. The J gene is TRBJ1-2, the V gene TRBV5-4, with D possibly being TRBD1 (5 bases). The CDR3 bases are TGTGCCAGCAGCTTGGGTCGGGGGGATGGCTACACCTTC. Translation: CASSLGRGDGYTF.